Listed below are T cell receptor beta chains from one sample, sequenced in a study of cytomegalovirus exposure and HLA in healthy donors. This table comes from immunoSEQ multiplex PCR, and its TCRdb copy is limited to in-frame clones, with some not included. The data show about 150,000 clones, with roughly 80% seen just once and 2.5% to 3.5% held by the top ten. Material for sequencing was PBMCs. The source of these receptors is a young woman in good health and CMV-seronegative. The CDR3 runs from the conserved cysteine through the conserved F or W. D genes are given only for firm matches. Clone size is shown for a subset of rows, as once, few, many or a class of expanded clone.

d_gene: NA; j_gene: TRBJ2-3; v_gene: TRBV11-2; abundance: NA; CDR3aa: CASRGLHQRDTQYF; CDR3nt: TGTGCCAGCAGAGGACTACACCAACGAGATACGCAGTATTTT
d_gene: NA; j_gene: TRBJ2-1; v_gene: TRBV6-1; abundance: NA; CDR3aa: CALRGSSYNEQFF; CDR3nt: TGTGCCTTACGGGGGAGCTCCTACAATGAGCAGTTCTTC
d_gene: TRBD1; j_gene: TRBJ2-3; v_gene: TRBV10-2; abundance: NA; CDR3aa: CASSESVRGTGTDTQYF; CDR3nt: TGCGCCAGCAGTGAGTCAGTTCGAGGGACAGGCACAGATACGCAGTATTTT
d_gene: TRBD2; j_gene: TRBJ2-7; v_gene: TRBV5-6; abundance: NA; CDR3aa: CASSLYWSGDSYEQYF; CDR3nt: TGTGCCAGCAGCTTGTATTGGAGCGGGGACTCCTACGAGCAGTACTTC
d_gene: TRBD1; j_gene: TRBJ1-4; v_gene: TRBV19; abundance: few; CDR3aa: CASSRTGLLMKRLFF; CDR3nt: TGTGCCAGTAGTAGGACAGGACTGTTAATGAAAAGACTGTTTTTT
d_gene: NA; j_gene: TRBJ2-1; v_gene: TRBV7-9; abundance: NA; CDR3aa: CASSFPQGTYNEQFF; CDR3nt: TGTGCCAGCAGCTTTCCGCAGGGGACGTACAATGAGCAGTTCTTC
d_gene: TRBD1; j_gene: TRBJ1-2; v_gene: TRBV5-8; abundance: NA; CDR3aa: CASQTGEDYGYTF; CDR3nt: TGTGCCAGCCAGACAGGGGAGGATTATGGCTACACCTTC
d_gene: TRBD1; j_gene: TRBJ1-5; v_gene: TRBV7-2; abundance: once; CDR3aa: CASRRQGGQPQHF; CDR3nt: TGTGCCAGCAGGAGACAGGGGGGTCAGCCCCAGCATTTT
d_gene: TRBD1; j_gene: TRBJ2-5; v_gene: TRBV30; abundance: NA; CDR3aa: CAWTPGQQTQYF; CDR3nt: TGTGCCTGGACTCCGGGACAGCAGACCCAGTACTTC
d_gene: TRBD1; j_gene: TRBJ2-5; v_gene: TRBV7-9; abundance: once; CDR3aa: CASSPGGPQETQYF; CDR3nt: TGTGCCAGCAGCCCAGGGGGACCTCAAGAGACCCAGTACTTC
d_gene: NA; j_gene: TRBJ1-2; v_gene: TRBV9; abundance: NA; CDR3aa: CASSVGSSFGYGYTF; CDR3nt: TGTGCCAGCAGCGTAGGTTCGAGCTTCGGCTATGGCTACACCTTC
d_gene: TRBD1; j_gene: TRBJ1-1; v_gene: TRBV18; abundance: NA; CDR3aa: CASSQFTGGSVNTEAFF; CDR3nt: TGTGCCAGCTCACAATTCACAGGGGGCTCAGTGAACACTGAAGCTTTCTTT
d_gene: TRBD1; j_gene: TRBJ1-5; v_gene: TRBV10-2; abundance: few; CDR3aa: CASSGTGSNQPQHF; CDR3nt: TGCGCCAGCAGTGGGACAGGGAGCAATCAGCCCCAGCATTTT
d_gene: NA; j_gene: TRBJ2-7; v_gene: TRBV4-1; abundance: NA; CDR3aa: CASSQGDTSSYEQYF; CDR3nt: TGCGCCAGCAGCCAGGGGGACACGAGCTCCTACGAGCAGTACTTC
d_gene: NA; j_gene: TRBJ2-1; v_gene: TRBV7-3; abundance: NA; CDR3aa: CASSLGTEQFF; CDR3nt: TGTGCCAGCAGCCTCGGGACAGAGCAGTTCTTC
d_gene: TRBD1; j_gene: TRBJ2-1; v_gene: TRBV28; abundance: NA; CDR3aa: CASSPGTGGENEQFF; CDR3nt: TGTGCCAGCAGTCCCGGGACAGGGGGCGAAAATGAGCAGTTCTTC
d_gene: NA; j_gene: TRBJ1-1; v_gene: TRBV9; abundance: NA; CDR3aa: CASSPQGRVTEAFF; CDR3nt: TGTGCCAGCAGCCCACAGGGTCGAGTCACTGAAGCTTTCTTT
d_gene: NA; j_gene: TRBJ2-3; v_gene: TRBV19; abundance: NA; CDR3aa: CASSPRRDLTYGTQYF; CDR3nt: TGTGCCAGTAGTCCCAGGCGGGACCTGACCTACGGTACGCAGTATTTT
d_gene: TRBD1; j_gene: TRBJ1-1; v_gene: TRBV2; abundance: few; CDR3aa: CASRQGATEAFF; CDR3nt: TGTGCCAGCAGGCAGGGGGCCACTGAAGCTTTCTTT
d_gene: NA; j_gene: TRBJ2-5; v_gene: TRBV7-2; abundance: NA; CDR3aa: CASSLRGQTLKYF; CDR3nt: TGTGCCAGCAGCTTACGCGGACAAACGTTGAAGTACTTC
d_gene: NA; j_gene: TRBJ1-2; v_gene: TRBV27; abundance: NA; CDR3aa: CASSLTGLNNYGYTF; CDR3nt: TGTGCCAGCAGTTTGACAGGTTTGAACAACTATGGCTACACCTTC
d_gene: NA; j_gene: TRBJ1-1; v_gene: TRBV16; abundance: NA; CDR3aa: CASSQMVRWLPEAFF; CDR3nt: TGTGCCAGCAGCCAGATGGTCCGTTGGCTCCCTGAAGCTTTCTTT
d_gene: NA; j_gene: TRBJ1-5; v_gene: TRBV2; abundance: NA; CDR3aa: CASSPRRFQGQPQHF; CDR3nt: TGTGCCAGCAGTCCGCGAAGATTTCAGGGGCAGCCCCAGCATTTT
d_gene: NA; j_gene: TRBJ2-3; v_gene: TRBV10-3; abundance: once; CDR3aa: CAIRAGVGTDTQYF; CDR3nt: TGTGCCATCAGGGCCGGAGTCGGCACAGATACGCAGTATTTT